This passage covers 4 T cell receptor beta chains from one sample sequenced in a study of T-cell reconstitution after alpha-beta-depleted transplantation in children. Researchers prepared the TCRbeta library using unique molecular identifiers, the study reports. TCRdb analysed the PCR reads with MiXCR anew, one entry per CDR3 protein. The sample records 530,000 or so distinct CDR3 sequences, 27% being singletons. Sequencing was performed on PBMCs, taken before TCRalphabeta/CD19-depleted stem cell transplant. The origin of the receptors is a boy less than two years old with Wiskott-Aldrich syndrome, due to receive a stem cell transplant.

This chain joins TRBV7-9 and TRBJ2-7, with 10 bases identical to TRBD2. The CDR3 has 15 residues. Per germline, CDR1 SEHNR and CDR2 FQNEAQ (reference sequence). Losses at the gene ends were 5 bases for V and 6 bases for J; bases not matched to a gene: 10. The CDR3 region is CASSPGPSGGFEQYF. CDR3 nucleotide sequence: TGTGCCAGCAGCCCAGGCCCTAGCGGGGGCTTCGAGCAGTACTTC.

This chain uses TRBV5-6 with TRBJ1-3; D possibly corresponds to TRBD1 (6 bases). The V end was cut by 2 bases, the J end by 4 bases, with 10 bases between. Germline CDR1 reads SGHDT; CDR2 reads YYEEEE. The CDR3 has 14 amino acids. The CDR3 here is CASSFGGWGNTIYF. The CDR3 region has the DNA TGTGCCAGCAGCTTCGGGGGCTGGGGAAACACCATATATTTT.

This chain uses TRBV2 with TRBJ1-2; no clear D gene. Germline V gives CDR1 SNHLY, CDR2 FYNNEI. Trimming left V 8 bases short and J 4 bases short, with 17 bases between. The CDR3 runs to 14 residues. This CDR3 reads CASVQQASVYGYTF. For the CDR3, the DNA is TGTGCCAGCGTCCAGCAGGCGTCAGTCTATGGCTACACCTTC.

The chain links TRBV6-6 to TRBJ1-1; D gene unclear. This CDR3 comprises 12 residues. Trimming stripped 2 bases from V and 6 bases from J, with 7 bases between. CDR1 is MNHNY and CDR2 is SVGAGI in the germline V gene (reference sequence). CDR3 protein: CASSYTQAEAFF. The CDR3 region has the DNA TGTGCCAGCAGTTACACTCAGGCTGAAGCTTTCTTT.